This TCR beta chain was captured in a study of T cell responses to AZD1222 COVID-19 vaccine. This clone was seen more than once but under ten times. The method was immunoSEQ multiplex PCR; TCRdb's version includes in-frame clones alone and lacks a portion of them. The sample includes approximately 110,000 clones, roughly 87% of them seen just once. This CDR3 spans 15 amino acids. V lost 4 bases and J 4 bases, leaving 17 bases between the germline ends. In germline, CDR1 is SGHNT, CDR2 YYREEE (reference sequence). Sequencing was performed on peripheral blood, taken 28 days after the second AZD1222 dose. This TCR derives from an adult who received the AZD1222 COVID-19 vaccine. V gene TRBV5-4 combines with J gene TRBJ1-2; D perhaps matches TRBD1 (6 bases). CDR3 coding DNA: TGTGCCAGCAGCCAATCGGGGGGCCGAGGCTATGGCTACACCTTC. Protein sequence: CASSQSGGRGYGYTF.